The rows below give T cell receptor beta chains drawn from one sample of a study of T cells in Graves' hyperthyroidism and ophthalmopathy. TCRdb reprocessed the multiplex PCR reads via MiXCR and lists one record per CDR3 protein. The data hold fewer than 500,000 distinct CDR3 sequences, with around 15% observed a single time. The sequencing input was blood. The receptors derive from a woman in her 30s with Graves' ophthalmopathy. The CDR3 runs from the conserved cysteine through the conserved F or W. A D gene is named only where the DNA matches it firmly. The size of a clone is reported for some rows only, either as once, few or many, or as a class for expanded clones.

many,15,TRBV28,-,TRBJ1-5,CASSSRGYSNQPQHF,TGTGCCAGCAGTTCTCGGGGTTATAGCAATCAGCCCCAGCATTTT
-,13,TRBV19,-,TRBJ2-2,CATNRAITGELFF,TGTGCCACTAACAGGGCGATCACCGGGGAGCTGTTTTTT
many,8,TRBV30,-,TRBJ1-1,CANTEAFF,TGTGCGAACACTGAAGCTTTCTTT
many,16,TRBV6-1,TRBD1,TRBJ2-3,CASYRGRDRITDTQYF,TGTGCCAGCTACCGGGGCCGGGACAGGATCACAGATACGCAGTATTTT
few,17,TRBV5-1,TRBD1,TRBJ2-7,CASSFNPGQGISYEQYF,TGCGCCAGCAGCTTTAATCCGGGACAGGGGATCTCCTACGAGCAGTACTTC
many,14,TRBV6-1,-,TRBJ1-1,CASRKDRQRTEAFF,TGTGCCAGCAGGAAAGACAGGCAGAGGACTGAAGCTTTCTTT
many,15,TRBV20-1,-,TRBJ1-5,CSASREVQVGQPQHF,TGCAGTGCTTCCCGAGAGGTCCAGGTGGGTCAGCCCCAGCATTTT
many,14,TRBV18,-,TRBJ2-5,CASSPQGGPETQYF,TGTGCCAGCTCACCACAAGGGGGTCCAGAGACCCAGTACTTC
few,18,TRBV4-1,-,TRBJ2-1,CASSQAQGQVNSYNEQFF,TGCGCCAGCAGCCAAGCACAGGGTCAAGTCAACTCCTACAATGAGCAGTTCTTC
-,14,TRBV5-4,-,TRBJ2-2,CASSLVTNLGELFF,TGTGCCAGCAGCTTGGTGACGAACCTCGGGGAGCTGTTTTTT
many,14,TRBV13,-,TRBJ2-1,CASSLGPGAREQFF,TGTGCCAGCAGCTTAGGGCCCGGGGCAAGGGAGCAGTTCTTC
many,17,TRBV18,-,TRBJ2-6,CASSPVQGLSGANVLTF,TGTGCCAGCTCACCGGTTCAGGGGCTATCTGGGGCCAACGTCCTGACTTTC
many,16,TRBV7-2,-,TRBJ1-3,CASSLALATSGNTIYF,TGTGCCAGCAGCTTAGCGCTTGCTACCTCTGGAAACACCATATATTTT
-,15,TRBV29-1,-,TRBJ2-4,CSASGDLIAKNIQYF,TGCAGCGCTTCCGGCGACCTTATAGCCAAAAACATTCAGTACTTC
many,15,TRBV28,-,TRBJ1-6,CASRRATPDNSPLHF,TGTGCCAGCAGGAGGGCGACGCCCGATAATTCACCCCTCCACTTT
many,15,TRBV20-1,TRBD1,TRBJ2-7,CSARAKTGVPYEQYF,TGCAGTGCTAGAGCCAAGACAGGGGTCCCCTACGAGCAGTACTTC
many,13,TRBV30,-,TRBJ1-2,CAWSAGQHYGYTF,TGTGCCTGGAGTGCCGGACAGCACTATGGCTACACCTTC
many,12,TRBV2,-,TRBJ2-5,CASSEALGRQYF,TGTGCCAGCAGTGAAGCGCTAGGCCGTCAGTACTTC
-,12,TRBV20-1,TRBD1,TRBJ1-2,CSAPGTAYGYTF,TGCAGTGCTCCCGGGACAGCCTATGGCTACACCTTC
-,15,TRBV5-1,-,TRBJ2-5,CASSLSGGAQETQYF,TGCGCCAGCAGCTTGAGTGGGGGGGCCCAAGAGACCCAGTACTTC
many,15,TRBV3-1,-,TRBJ1-1,CASSQDRGGVTEAFF,TGTGCCAGCAGCCAAGACCGAGGAGGGGTCACTGAAGCTTTCTTT
-,14,TRBV29-1,-,TRBJ2-1,CSGSYRASYNEQFF,TGCAGCGGGAGTTACAGGGCCTCCTACAATGAGCAGTTCTTC
many,15,TRBV10-3,-,TRBJ2-3,CAISVQGQSPDTQYF,TGTGCCATCAGTGTACAAGGGCAGAGTCCAGATACGCAGTATTTT
-,12,TRBV24-1,TRBD1,TRBJ2-5,CAIGQVGETQYF,TGTGCCATTGGACAGGTCGGGGAGACCCAGTACTTC
many,13,TRBV29-1,-,TRBJ1-3,CSVEQGVGNTIYF,TGCAGCGTTGAGCAGGGAGTAGGAAACACCATATATTTT
few,13,TRBV9,-,TRBJ2-5,CASSVGGWETQYF,TGTGCCAGCAGCGTAGGGGGTTGGGAGACCCAGTACTTC
-,14,TRBV2,TRBD1,TRBJ2-5,CASSNGQGGETQYF,TGTGCCAGCAGTAATGGACAGGGGGGAGAGACCCAGTACTTC
-,13,TRBV20-1,TRBD2,TRBJ2-5,CSAGEGPGETQYF,TGCAGTGCTGGGGAGGGACCGGGAGAGACCCAGTACTTC
many,14,TRBV2,TRBD1,TRBJ2-1,CASSPWTGLNEQFF,TGTGCCAGCAGTCCCTGGACAGGGCTCAATGAGCAGTTCTTC
many,14,TRBV18,TRBD1,TRBJ1-5,CASSPGTGNQPQHF,TGTGCCAGCTCACCAGGGACAGGCAATCAGCCCCAGCATTTT
few,15,TRBV14,-,TRBJ2-3,CASSQDLTGGDTQYF,TGTGCCAGCAGCCAAGATCTAACAGGAGGAGATACGCAGTATTTT
many,15,TRBV3-1,-,TRBJ2-5,CASSPSTATQETQYF,TGTGCCAGCAGCCCCTCGACTGCCACCCAAGAGACCCAGTACTTC
-,14,TRBV7-2,-,TRBJ1-5,CASSLDGRSQPQHF,TGTGCCAGCAGCTTAGACGGCCGAAGTCAGCCCCAGCATTTT
-,11,TRBV6-9,-,TRBJ1-2,CASSYNIDYTF,TGTGCCAGCAGTTATAACATAGACTACACCTTC
many,14,TRBV7-6,-,TRBJ1-1,CASSAWGYDTEAFF,TGTGCCAGCAGCGCATGGGGATATGACACTGAAGCTTTCTTT
many,16,TRBV5-5,TRBD1,TRBJ1-5,CASSPETGYGNQPQHF,TGTGCCAGCAGCCCCGAGACAGGGTATGGCAATCAGCCCCAGCATTTT
few,14,TRBV20-1,-,TRBJ2-1,CSAGGAGGYNEQFF,TGCAGTGCTGGTGGTGCTGGAGGATACAATGAGCAGTTCTTC
many,14,TRBV28,-,TRBJ2-7,CASGEQGRGYEQYF,TGTGCCTCCGGAGAACAGGGGAGGGGGTACGAGCAGTACTTC
many,12,TRBV20-1,-,TRBJ1-1,CSAYSGNTEAFF,TGCAGTGCGTACTCAGGGAACACTGAAGCTTTCTTT
many,11,TRBV3-1,-,TRBJ2-7,CASSQEREQYF,TGTGCCAGCAGCCAAGAAAGGGAGCAGTACTTC
few,15,TRBV14,-,TRBJ1-4,CASSQDHGNNEKLFF,TGTGCCAGCAGCCAAGATCATGGGAATAATGAAAAACTGTTTTTT
many,15,TRBV27,TRBD1,TRBJ1-2,CASSPGQQGAYGYTF,TGTGCCAGCAGTCCCGGCCAACAGGGGGCGTATGGCTACACCTTC
few,16,TRBV20-1,TRBD2,TRBJ2-1,CSAPTSGGYSYNEQFF,TGCAGTGCACCTACTAGCGGGGGATACTCCTACAATGAGCAGTTCTTC
few,14,TRBV28,-,TRBJ1-2,CASRLLTGSDGYTF,TGTGCCAGCAGACTTCTTACAGGGTCGGATGGCTACACCTTC
few,15,TRBV6-2/TRBV6-3,-,TRBJ1-5,CASSLYGAKNQPQHF,TGTGCCAGCAGTTTGTACGGGGCCAAAAATCAGCCCCAGCATTTT
many,14,TRBV3-1,TRBD1,TRBJ2-7,CASSQGGQDYEQYF,TGTGCCAGCAGCCAAGGCGGACAGGACTACGAGCAGTACTTC
many,14,TRBV3-1,-,TRBJ2-7,CASSRGDTTYEQYF,TGTGCCAGCAGCCGAGGGGACACAACCTACGAGCAGTACTTC
many,17,TRBV7-9,TRBD1,TRBJ1-3,CASSFWWDSSSGNTIYF,TGTGCCAGCAGCTTTTGGTGGGACAGCTCCTCTGGAAACACCATATATTTT
many,13,TRBV3-1,-,TRBJ1-1,CASSELGWTEAFF,TGTGCCAGCAGCGAACTGGGATGGACTGAAGCTTTCTTT
many,14,TRBV7-8,-,TRBJ2-3,CASSLIYLPDTQYF,TGTGCCAGCAGCTTAATCTACCTCCCAGATACGCAGTATTTT
many,16,TRBV27,-,TRBJ1-2,CASSLFRTANTYGYTF,TGTGCCAGCAGTTTATTCAGGACAGCTAATACCTATGGCTACACCTTC
many,16,TRBV12-3/TRBV12-4,-,TRBJ2-3,CASRLKGAPSTDTQYF,TGTGCCAGCAGATTAAAGGGAGCCCCAAGCACAGATACGCAGTATTTT
many,14,TRBV10-3,TRBD2,TRBJ2-7,CAISSSGWTGEQYF,TGTGCCATCAGTTCTAGCGGGTGGACGGGGGAGCAGTACTTC
few,16,TRBV7-9,-,TRBJ2-7,CASSSNMGTDLYEQYF,TGTGCCAGCAGCTCCAACATGGGTACGGACCTTTACGAGCAGTACTTC